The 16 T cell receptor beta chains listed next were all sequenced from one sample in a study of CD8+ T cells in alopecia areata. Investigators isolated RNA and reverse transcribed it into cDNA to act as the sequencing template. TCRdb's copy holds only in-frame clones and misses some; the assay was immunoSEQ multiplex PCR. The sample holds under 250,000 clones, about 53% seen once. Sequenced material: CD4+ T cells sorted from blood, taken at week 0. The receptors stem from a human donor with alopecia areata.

This chain's CDR3 is CASSYSQNLANYGYTF. The CDR3 DNA follows: TGTGCCAGCAGTTACTCCCAGAATTTAGCTAACTATGGCTACACCTTC. The chain is built from TRBV6-5 and TRBJ1-2, with D uncertain. The CDR3 sequence is 16 residues long. Deletions cut 0 bases from V and 0 bases from J, with 11 bases between. Germline V gene sequence: CDR1 MNHEY, CDR2 SVGAGI.

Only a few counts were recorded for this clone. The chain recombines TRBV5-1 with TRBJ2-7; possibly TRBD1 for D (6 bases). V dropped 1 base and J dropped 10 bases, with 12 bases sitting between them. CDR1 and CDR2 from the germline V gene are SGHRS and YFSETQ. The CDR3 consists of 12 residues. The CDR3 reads CASSLTTDSQYF. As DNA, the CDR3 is TGCGCCAGCAGCTTGACAACGGACAGCCAGTACTTC. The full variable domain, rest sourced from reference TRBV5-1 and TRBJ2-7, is KAGVTQTPRYLIKTRGQQVTLSCSPISGHRSVSWYQQTPGQGLQFLFEYFSETQRNKGNFPGRFSGRQFSNSRSEMNVSTLELGDSALYLCASSLTTDSQYFGPGTRLTVT.

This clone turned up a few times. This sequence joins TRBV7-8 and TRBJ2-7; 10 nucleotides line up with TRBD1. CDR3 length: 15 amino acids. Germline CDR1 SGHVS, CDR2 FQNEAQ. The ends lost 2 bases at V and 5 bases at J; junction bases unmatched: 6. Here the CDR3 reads CASSLPGQGIHEQYF. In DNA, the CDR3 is TGTGCCAGCAGCTTACCGGGACAGGGGATCCACGAGCAGTACTTC.

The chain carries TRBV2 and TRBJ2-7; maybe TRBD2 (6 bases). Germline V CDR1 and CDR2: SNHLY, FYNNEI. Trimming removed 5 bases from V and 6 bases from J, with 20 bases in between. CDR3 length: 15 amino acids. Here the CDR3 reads CASSLRLVVVLEQYF. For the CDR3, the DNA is TGTGCCAGCAGTTTAAGACTAGTTGTAGTCCTCGAGCAGTACTTC.

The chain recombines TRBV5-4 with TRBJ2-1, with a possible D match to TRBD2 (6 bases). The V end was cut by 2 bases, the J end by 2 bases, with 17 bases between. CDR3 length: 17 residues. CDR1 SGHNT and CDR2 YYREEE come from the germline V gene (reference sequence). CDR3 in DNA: TGTGCCAGCAGCTTACCGGGGAGTGGGGGGACCTACAATGAGCAGTTCTTC. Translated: CASSLPGSGGTYNEQFF.

The CDR3 region has the DNA TGTGCCAGCAGCAATAAAGGGCCGCTTAGCAATCAGCCCCAGCATTTT. Translation: CASSNKGPLSNQPQHF. V usage is TRBV7-9 and J usage is TRBJ1-5; unclear D gene. Between the trimmed V and J ends, which lost 5 bases and 0 bases, there was a span of 14 bases. Germline lookup yields CDR1 SEHNR and CDR2 FQNEAQ (reference sequence). The CDR3 has 16 residues.

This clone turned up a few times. This CDR3 reads CASTGGGQGRSIQYF. For the CDR3, the DNA is TGTGCCAGCACTGGAGGGGGGCAGGGAAGGAGCATTCAGTACTTC. The J gene is TRBJ2-4, the V gene TRBV28; D tentatively fits TRBD1 or TRBD2 (6 bases each). Trimming left V 7 bases short and J 9 bases short, with 22 bases between. CDR3 length equals 15 residues. Germline V gives CDR1 MDHEN, CDR2 SYDVKM.

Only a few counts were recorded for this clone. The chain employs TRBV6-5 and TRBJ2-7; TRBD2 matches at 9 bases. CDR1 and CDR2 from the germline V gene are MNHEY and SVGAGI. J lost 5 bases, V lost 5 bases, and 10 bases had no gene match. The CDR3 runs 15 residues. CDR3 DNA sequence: TGTGCCAGCAGTCCTATAGCGGGAGCTTCGAACGAGCAGTACTTC. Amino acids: CASSPIAGASNEQYF.

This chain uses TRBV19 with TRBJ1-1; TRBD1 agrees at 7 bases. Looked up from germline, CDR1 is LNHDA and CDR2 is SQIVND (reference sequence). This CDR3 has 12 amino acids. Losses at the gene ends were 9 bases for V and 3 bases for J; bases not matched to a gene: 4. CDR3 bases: TGTGCCAGCCGGGACAGCTACACTGAAGCTTTCTTT. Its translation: CASRDSYTEAFF.

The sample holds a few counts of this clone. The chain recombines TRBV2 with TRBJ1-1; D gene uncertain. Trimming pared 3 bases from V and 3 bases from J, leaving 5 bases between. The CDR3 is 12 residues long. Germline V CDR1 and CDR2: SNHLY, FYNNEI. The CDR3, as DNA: TGTGCCAGCAGTGATAGTTACACTGAAGCTTTCTTT. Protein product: CASSDSYTEAFF.

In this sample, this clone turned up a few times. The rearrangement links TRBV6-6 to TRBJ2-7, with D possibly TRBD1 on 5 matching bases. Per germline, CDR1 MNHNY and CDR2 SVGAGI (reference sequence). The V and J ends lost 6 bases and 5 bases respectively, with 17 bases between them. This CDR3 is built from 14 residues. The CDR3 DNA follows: TGTGCCAGCAGACGTCAGGGCTCAGGGAACGAGCAGTACTTC. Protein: CASRRQGSGNEQYF.

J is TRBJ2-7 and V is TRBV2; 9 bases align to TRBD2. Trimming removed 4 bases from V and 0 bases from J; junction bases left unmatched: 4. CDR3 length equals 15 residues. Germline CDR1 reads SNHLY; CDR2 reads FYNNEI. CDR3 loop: CASSGLAVYSYEQYF. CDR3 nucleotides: TGTGCCAGCAGTGGACTAGCGGTCTACTCCTACGAGCAGTACTTC.

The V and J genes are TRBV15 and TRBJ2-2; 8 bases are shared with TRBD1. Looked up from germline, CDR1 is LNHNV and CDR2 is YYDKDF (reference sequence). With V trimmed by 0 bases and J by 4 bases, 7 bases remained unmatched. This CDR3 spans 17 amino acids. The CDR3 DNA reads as TGTGCCACCAGCAGAGACCTCGCAGGGGGCAGCACCGGGGAGCTGTTTTTT. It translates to CATSRDLAGGSTGELFF. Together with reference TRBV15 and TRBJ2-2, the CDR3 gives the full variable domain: DAMVIQNPRYQVTQFGKPVTLSCSQTLNHNVMYWYQQKSSQAPKLLFHYYDKDFNNEADTPDNFQSRRPNTSFCFLDIRSPGLGDTAMYLCATSRDLAGGSTGELFFGEGSRLTVL.

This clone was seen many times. The CDR3, as DNA: TGCGCCAGCAGCTTGGGACAGGGGAATTCACCCCTCCACTTT. Its protein is CASSLGQGNSPLHF. The chain has TRBV5-1 and TRBJ1-6; the match to TRBD1 covers 8 bases. The CDR3 covers 14 residues. Trimming removed 0 bases from V and 7 bases from J; junction bases left unmatched: 0. Per germline, CDR1 SGHRS and CDR2 YFSETQ.

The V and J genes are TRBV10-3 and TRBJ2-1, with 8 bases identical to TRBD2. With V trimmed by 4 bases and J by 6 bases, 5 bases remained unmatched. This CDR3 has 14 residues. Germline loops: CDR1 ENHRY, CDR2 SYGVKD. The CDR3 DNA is TGTGCCATCAGTGTAGGGACTAGTATCAATGAGCAGTTCTTC. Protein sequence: CAISVGTSINEQFF.

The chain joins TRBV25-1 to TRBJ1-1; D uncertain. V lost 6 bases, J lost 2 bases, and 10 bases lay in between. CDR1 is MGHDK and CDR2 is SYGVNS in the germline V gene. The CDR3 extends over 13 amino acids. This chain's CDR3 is CASRDVINTEAFF. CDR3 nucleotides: TGTGCCAGCAGAGACGTAATTAACACTGAAGCTTTCTTT.